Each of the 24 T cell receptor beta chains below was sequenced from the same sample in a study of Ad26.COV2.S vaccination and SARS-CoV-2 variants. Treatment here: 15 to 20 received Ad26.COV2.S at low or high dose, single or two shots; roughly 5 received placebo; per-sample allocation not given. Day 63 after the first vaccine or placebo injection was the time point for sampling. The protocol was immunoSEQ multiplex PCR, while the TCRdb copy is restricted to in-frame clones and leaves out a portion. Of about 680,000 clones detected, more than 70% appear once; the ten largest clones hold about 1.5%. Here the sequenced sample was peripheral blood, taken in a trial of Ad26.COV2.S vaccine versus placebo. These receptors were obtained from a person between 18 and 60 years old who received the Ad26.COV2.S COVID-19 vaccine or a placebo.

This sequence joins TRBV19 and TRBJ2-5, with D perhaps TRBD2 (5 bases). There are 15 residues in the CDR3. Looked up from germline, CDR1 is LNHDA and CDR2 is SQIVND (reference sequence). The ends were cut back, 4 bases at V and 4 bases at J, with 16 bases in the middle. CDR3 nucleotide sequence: TGTGCCAGTAGTAACCACCGGGATTCCACAGAGACCCAGTACTTC. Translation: CASSNHRDSTETQYF.

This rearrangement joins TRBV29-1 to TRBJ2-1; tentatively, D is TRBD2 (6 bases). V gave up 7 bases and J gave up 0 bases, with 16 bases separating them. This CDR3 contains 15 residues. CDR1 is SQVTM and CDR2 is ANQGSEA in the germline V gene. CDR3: CSAGRDGSSYNEQFF. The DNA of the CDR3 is TGCAGCGCAGGCCGGGACGGGAGCTCCTACAATGAGCAGTTCTTC.

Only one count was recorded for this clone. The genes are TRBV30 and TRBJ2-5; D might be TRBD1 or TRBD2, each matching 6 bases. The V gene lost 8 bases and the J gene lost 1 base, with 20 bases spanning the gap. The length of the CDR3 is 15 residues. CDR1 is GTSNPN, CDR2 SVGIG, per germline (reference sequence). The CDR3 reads CALGSGAGLQETQYF. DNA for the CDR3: TGTGCCCTAGGGTCGGGGGCCGGGCTCCAAGAGACCCAGTACTTC.

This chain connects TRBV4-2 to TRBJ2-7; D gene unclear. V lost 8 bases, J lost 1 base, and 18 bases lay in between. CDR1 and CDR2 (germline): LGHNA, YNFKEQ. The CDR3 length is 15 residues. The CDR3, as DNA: TGTGCCAGCCGGGCCGCAGACGATAATTCCTACGAGCAGTACTTC. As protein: CASRAADDNSYEQYF.

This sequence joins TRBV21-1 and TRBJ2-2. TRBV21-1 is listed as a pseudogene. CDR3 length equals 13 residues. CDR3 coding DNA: TGTGCCAGCAGCAAAGTAGGGCTGATGGAGCTGTTTTTT. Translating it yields CASSKVGLMELFF.

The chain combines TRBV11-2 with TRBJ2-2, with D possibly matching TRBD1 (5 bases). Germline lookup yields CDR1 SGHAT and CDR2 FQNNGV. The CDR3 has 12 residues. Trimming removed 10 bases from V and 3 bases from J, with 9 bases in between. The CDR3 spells CAMRQYTGELFF. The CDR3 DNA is TGTGCCATGAGACAGTACACCGGGGAGCTGTTTTTT.

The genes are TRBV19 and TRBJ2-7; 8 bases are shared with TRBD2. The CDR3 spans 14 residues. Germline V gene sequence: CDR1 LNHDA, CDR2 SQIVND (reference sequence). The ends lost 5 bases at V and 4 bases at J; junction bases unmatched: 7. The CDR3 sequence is CASSETSGRYEQYF. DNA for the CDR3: TGTGCCAGTAGTGAAACTAGCGGACGGTACGAGCAGTACTTC.

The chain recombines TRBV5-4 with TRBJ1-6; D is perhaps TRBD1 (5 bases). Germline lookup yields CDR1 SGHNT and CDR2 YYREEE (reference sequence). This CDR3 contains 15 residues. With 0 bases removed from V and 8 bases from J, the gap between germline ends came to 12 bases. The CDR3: CASSLVGVVDSPLHF. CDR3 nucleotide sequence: TGTGCCAGCAGCTTGGTAGGGGTGGTTGATTCACCCCTCCACTTT.

The CDR3 bases are TGTGCCAGCAGCGCACAATTAGGAGAGACCCAGTACTTC. Translation gives CASSAQLGETQYF. This rearrangement joins TRBV12-3 or TRBV12-4 to TRBJ2-5; D is unresolved. The germline V and J ends were trimmed by 6 bases and 4 bases, with 12 bases remaining between them. This CDR3 is built from 13 residues.

The CDR3 protein is CASSSSRPLHF. CDR3 nucleotide sequence: TGTGCCAGCAGCTCTTCCCGGCCCCTCCACTTT. J is TRBJ1-6 and V is TRBV7-2; the D is unclear. There are 11 residues in the CDR3. Trimming shortened V by 4 bases and J by 13 bases, and 8 bases separated the two germline ends. Germline CDR1 SGHTA, CDR2 FQGNSA.

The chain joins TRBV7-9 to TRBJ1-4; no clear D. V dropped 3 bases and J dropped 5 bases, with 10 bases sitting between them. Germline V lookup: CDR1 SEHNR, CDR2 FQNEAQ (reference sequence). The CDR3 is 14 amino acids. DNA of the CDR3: TGTGCCAGCAGCTTCTCCGGGCTCAATGAAAAACTGTTTTTT. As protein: CASSFSGLNEKLFF.

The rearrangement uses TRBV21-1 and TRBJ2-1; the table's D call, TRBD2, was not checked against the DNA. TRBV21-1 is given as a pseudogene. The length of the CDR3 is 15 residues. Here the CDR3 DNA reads TGTGCCAGCAATAACTGGGAGCGGGAGGAATATGAGCAGTTCTTC. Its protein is CASNNWEREEYEQFF.

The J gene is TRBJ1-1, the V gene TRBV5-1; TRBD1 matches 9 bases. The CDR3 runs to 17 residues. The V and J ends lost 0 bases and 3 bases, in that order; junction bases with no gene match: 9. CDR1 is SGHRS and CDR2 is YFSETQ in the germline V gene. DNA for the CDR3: TGCGCCAGCAGCTTGGAGAAGAAACAGGGGGCACACACTGAAGCTTTCTTT. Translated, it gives CASSLEKKQGAHTEAFF.

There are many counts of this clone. CDR3 in amino acids: CASSQGAGTQAEKLFF. In DNA form, the CDR3 reads TGCGCCAGCAGCCAAGGGGCCGGGACCCAGGCCGAAAAACTGTTTTTT. This chain connects TRBV4-3 to TRBJ1-4, with D tentatively TRBD1 (5 bases). Between the trimmed V and J ends, which lost 1 base and 8 bases, there was a span of 17 bases. This CDR3 spans 16 amino acids. Germline values: CDR1 LGHNA, CDR2 YSLEER.

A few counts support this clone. The CDR3: CASSPQGNGNTIYF. CDR3 DNA: TGTGCCAGCAGCCCACAGGGGAATGGAAACACCATATATTTT. The chain has TRBV7-2 and TRBJ1-3, with 7 positions matching TRBD1. J was trimmed by 3 bases and V by 5 bases; bases with no gene match: 4. Germline V lookup: CDR1 SGHTA, CDR2 FQGNSA. The CDR3 is made up of 14 amino acids. The variable domain in full, completed from reference TRBV7-2 and TRBJ1-3, reads GAGVSQSPSNKVTEKGKDVELRCDPISGHTALYWYRQSLGQGLEFLIYFQGNSAPDKSGLPSDRFSAERTGGSVSTLTIQRTQQEDSAVYLCASSPQGNGNTIYFGEGSWLTVV.

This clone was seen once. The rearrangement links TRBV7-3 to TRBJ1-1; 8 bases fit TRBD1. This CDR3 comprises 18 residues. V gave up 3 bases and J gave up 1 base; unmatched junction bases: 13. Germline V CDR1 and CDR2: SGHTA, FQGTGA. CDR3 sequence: CASSLVGQGSGGNTEAFF. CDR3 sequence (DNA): TGTGCCAGCAGCTTGGTCGGACAGGGCTCCGGAGGGAACACTGAAGCTTTCTTT.

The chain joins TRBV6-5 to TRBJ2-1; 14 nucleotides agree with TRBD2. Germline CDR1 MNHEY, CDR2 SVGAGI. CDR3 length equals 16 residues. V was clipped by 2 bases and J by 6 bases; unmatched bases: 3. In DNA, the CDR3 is TGTGCCAGCAGTTACACCGGGACTAGCGGGAGCAATGAGCAGTTCTTC. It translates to CASSYTGTSGSNEQFF.

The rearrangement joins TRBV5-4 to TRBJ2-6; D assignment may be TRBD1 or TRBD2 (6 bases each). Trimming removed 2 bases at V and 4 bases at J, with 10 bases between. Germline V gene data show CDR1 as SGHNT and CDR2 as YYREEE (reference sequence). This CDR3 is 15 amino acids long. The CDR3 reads CASSFGGQGANVLTF. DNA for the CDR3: TGTGCCAGCAGCTTTGGGGGGCAAGGGGCCAACGTCCTGACTTTC.

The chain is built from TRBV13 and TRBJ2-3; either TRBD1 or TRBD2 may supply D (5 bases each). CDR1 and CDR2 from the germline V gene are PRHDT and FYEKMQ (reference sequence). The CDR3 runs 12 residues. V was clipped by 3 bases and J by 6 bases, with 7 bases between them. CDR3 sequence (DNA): TGTGCCAGCAGCTTGGGGGTGGATACGCAGTATTTT. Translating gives CASSLGVDTQYF.

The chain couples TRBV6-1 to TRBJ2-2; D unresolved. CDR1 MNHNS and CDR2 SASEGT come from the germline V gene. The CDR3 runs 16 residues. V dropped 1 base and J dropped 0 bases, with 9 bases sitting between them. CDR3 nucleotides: TGTGCCAGCAGTGAAGTTTGGAATACGAACACCGGGGAGCTGTTTTTT. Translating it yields CASSEVWNTNTGELFF.

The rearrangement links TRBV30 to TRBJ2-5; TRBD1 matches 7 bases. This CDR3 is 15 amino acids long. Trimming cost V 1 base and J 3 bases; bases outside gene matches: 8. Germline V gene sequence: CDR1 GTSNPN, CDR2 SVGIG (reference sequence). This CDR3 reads CAWSDDRALEETQYF. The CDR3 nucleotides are TGTGCCTGGAGTGATGACAGGGCCCTCGAAGAGACCCAGTACTTC.

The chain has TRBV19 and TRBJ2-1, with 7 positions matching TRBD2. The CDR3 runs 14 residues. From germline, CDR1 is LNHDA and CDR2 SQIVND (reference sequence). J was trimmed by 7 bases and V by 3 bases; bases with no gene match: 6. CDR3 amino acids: CASSIIWGGNEQFF. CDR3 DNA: TGTGCCAGTAGTATTATTTGGGGAGGGAATGAGCAGTTCTTC.

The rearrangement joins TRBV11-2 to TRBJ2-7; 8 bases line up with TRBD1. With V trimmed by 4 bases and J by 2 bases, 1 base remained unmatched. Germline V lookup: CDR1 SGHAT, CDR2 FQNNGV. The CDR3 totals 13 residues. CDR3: CASSWTGTYEQYF. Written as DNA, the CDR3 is TGTGCCAGCAGCTGGACAGGGACCTACGAGCAGTACTTC. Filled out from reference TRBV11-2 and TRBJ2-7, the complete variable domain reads EAGVAQSPRYKIIEKRQSVAFWCNPISGHATLYWYQQILGQGPKLLIQFQNNGVVDDSQLPKDRFSAERLKGVDSTLKIQPAKLEDSAVYLCASSWTGTYEQYFGPGTRLTVT.

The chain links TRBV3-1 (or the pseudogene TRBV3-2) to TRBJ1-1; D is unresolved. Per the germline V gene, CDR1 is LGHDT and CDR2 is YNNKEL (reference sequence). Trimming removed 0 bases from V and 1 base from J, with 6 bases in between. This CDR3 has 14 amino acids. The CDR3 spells CASSQEGPNTEAFF. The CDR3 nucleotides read TGTGCCAGCAGCCAAGAAGGGCCGAACACTGAAGCTTTCTTT.